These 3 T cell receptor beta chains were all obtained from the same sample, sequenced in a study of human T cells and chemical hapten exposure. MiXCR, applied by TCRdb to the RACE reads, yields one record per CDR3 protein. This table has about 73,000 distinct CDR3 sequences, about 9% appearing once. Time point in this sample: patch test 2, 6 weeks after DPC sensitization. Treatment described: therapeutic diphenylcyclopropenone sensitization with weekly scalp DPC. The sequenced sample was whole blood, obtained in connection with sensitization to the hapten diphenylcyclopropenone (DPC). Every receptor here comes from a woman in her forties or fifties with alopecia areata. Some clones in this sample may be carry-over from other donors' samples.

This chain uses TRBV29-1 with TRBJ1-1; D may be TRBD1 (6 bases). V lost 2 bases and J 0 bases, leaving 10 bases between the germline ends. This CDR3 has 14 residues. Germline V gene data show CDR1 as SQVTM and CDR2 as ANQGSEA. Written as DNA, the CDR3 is TGCAGCGTTGAATACTGGGACATGAACACTGAAGCTTTCTTT. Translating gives CSVEYWDMNTEAFF.

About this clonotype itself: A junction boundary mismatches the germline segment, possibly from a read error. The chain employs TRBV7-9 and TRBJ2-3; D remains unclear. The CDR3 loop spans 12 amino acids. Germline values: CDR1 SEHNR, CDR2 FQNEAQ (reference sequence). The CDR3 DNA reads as TGTGTCAGCTCCGAAGGCACAGATACGCAGTATTTT. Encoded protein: CVSSEGTDTQYF.

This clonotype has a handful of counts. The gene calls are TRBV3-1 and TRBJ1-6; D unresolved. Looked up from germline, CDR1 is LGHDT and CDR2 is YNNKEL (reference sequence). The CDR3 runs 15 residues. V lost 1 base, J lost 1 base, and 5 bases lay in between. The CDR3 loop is CASSQGQSYNSPLHF. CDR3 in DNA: TGTGCCAGCAGCCAAGGGCAGTCCTATAATTCACCCCTCCACTTT.